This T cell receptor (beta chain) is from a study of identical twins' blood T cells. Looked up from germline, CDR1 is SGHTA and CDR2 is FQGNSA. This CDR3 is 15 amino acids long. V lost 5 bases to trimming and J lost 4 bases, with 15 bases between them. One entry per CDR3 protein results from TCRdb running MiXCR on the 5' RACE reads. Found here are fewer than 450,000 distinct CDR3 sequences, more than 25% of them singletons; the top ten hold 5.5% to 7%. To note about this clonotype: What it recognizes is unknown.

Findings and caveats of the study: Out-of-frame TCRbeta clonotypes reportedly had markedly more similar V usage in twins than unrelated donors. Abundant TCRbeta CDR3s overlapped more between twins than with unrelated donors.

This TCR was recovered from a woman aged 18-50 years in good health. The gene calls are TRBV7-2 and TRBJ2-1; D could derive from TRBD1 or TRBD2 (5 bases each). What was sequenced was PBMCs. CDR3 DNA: TGTGCCAGCAGCCGGGACGCAAGAGTGTACAATGAGCAGTTCTTC. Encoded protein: CASSRDARVYNEQFF.